These 26 T cell receptor beta chains share one sample of origin, sequenced in a study of T cells after yellow fever vaccination. Via MiXCR, TCRdb re-called the 5' RACE reads, giving one row per CDR3 protein. The table includes more than 350,000 distinct CDR3 sequences, around 10% detected once. Sequenced here: PBMCs, sampled on the day of the first yellow fever vaccination. These receptor sequences come from a man aged 18-30 years who received the YFV17D yellow fever vaccine.

The gene calls are TRBV2 and TRBJ2-1; D is unclear. CDR3 length equals 14 residues. Germline loops: CDR1 SNHLY, CDR2 FYNNEI. Trimming took 6 bases from V and 5 from J, leaving 14 bases between them. The CDR3, as DNA: TGTGCCAGCAGGGGATCTCGGGCCCACAATGAGCAGTTCTTC. This sequence encodes CASRGSRAHNEQFF.

This clonotype turned up a few times. This chain links TRBV7-3 with TRBJ2-5, with D possibly TRBD2 on 6 matching bases. In germline, CDR1 is SGHTA, CDR2 FQGTGA. This CDR3 spans 13 amino acids. Deletions cut 5 bases from V and 5 bases from J, with 12 bases between. The CDR3 region has the DNA TGTGCCAGCAGCCGACTAGTTGAGGAGACCCAGTACTTC. This gives the protein CASSRLVEETQYF.

The rearrangement joins TRBV3-1 to TRBJ1-2; D unclear. The CDR3 sequence is 12 residues long. Germline CDR1 reads LGHDT; CDR2 reads YNNKEL (reference sequence). The V and J ends lost 9 bases and 6 bases respectively, with 14 bases between them. CDR3 coding DNA: TGTGCCAGTCGTGAAGGGATCGATGGCTACACCTTC. This encodes CASREGIDGYTF.

The rearrangement uses TRBV20-1 and TRBJ2-7; D may be TRBD1 (5 bases). The CDR3 covers 13 residues. Germline loops: CDR1 DFQATT, CDR2 SNEGSKA (reference sequence). V gave up 3 bases and J gave up 0 bases, with 9 bases separating them. DNA for the CDR3: TGCAGTGCTAGGCCGGACAACTCCTACGAGCAGTACTTC. Amino acid sequence: CSARPDNSYEQYF.

The chain recombines TRBV7-6 with TRBJ2-1; 12 nucleotides line up with TRBD1. The CDR3 totals 15 residues. CDR1 and CDR2 (germline): SGHVS, FNYEAQ. The V segment lost 5 bases and the J segment 8 bases; nucleotides outside the gene matches: 7. Here the CDR3 DNA reads TGTGCCAGCAGCCTCCGGGACAGGGGGCTCGATGAGCAGTTCTTC. This translates into CASSLRDRGLDEQFF.

This clonotype occurred a few times. The V and J genes are TRBV5-1 and TRBJ2-7, with 9 bases lining up with TRBD1. Germline CDR1 and CDR2: SGHRS and YFSETQ. This CDR3 has 14 residues. Unmatched junction bases numbered 4, after V lost 0 bases and J lost 6 bases. The CDR3 is CASSLGQGVGEQYF. DNA for the CDR3: TGCGCCAGCAGCTTGGGACAGGGGGTTGGCGAGCAGTACTTC.

The rearrangement uses TRBV12-5 and TRBJ1-1; D is perhaps TRBD1 (6 bases). The ends were cut back, 3 bases at V and 1 base at J, with 12 bases in the middle. CDR1 is LGHNT and CDR2 is FRNRAP in the germline V gene. The CDR3 is 15 amino acids. In nucleotides, the CDR3 is TGTGCTAGTGGTTTCGGGGGGCTGGGGAACACTGAAGCTTTCTTT. It codes for CASGFGGLGNTEAFF.

In this sample, this clonotype turned up a few times. The rearrangement joins TRBV5-1 to TRBJ1-6, with a tentative D call TRBD1 (5 bases). Trimming stripped 4 bases from V and 1 base from J, with 12 bases between. Per the germline V gene, CDR1 is SGHRS and CDR2 is YFSETQ. CDR3 length: 16 amino acids. CDR3 bases: TGCGCCAGCAGCCCGGGACTCGGATCCTATAATTCACCCCTCCACTTT. Protein sequence: CASSPGLGSYNSPLHF.

This clonotype was seen a few times. This chain joins TRBV4-1 and TRBJ2-7, with 8 bases lining up with TRBD1. The CDR3 runs 14 residues. The V gene end was trimmed by 6 bases and the J gene end by 5 bases; junction bases not matched to a gene: 9. Germline V gene data show CDR1 as MGHRA and CDR2 as YSYEKL. The CDR3 sequence is CASSATGANHEQYF. The CDR3 DNA sequence: TGCGCCAGCAGTGCGACAGGGGCTAACCACGAGCAGTACTTC.

This sequence joins TRBV6-2 or TRBV6-3 and TRBJ1-5; weak D call: TRBD1 (5 bases). CDR1 and CDR2 (germline): MNHEY, SVGEGT. Trimming removed 8 bases from V and 6 bases from J, with 32 bases in between. The CDR3 loop spans 19 amino acids. In DNA form, the CDR3 reads TGTGCCAGCTCATCGGGTGAACAGGACGCAGGTTTTGTAACTCAGCCCCAGCATTTT. Amino acids: CASSSGEQDAGFVTQPQHF.

This clonotype showed up just a few times. V usage is TRBV19 and J usage is TRBJ2-7; D might be TRBD1 or TRBD2, each matching 5 bases. CDR3 length: 13 residues. Germline CDR1 and CDR2: LNHDA and SQIVND (reference sequence). The V end was cut by 5 bases, the J end by 6 bases, with 14 bases between. Here the CDR3 DNA reads TGTGCCAGTAGTTCGGGACCACGAAGCGAGCAGTACTTC. As protein: CASSSGPRSEQYF.

This clonotype was seen repeatedly, ten times or more. V gene TRBV27 combines with J gene TRBJ1-6; D gene unclear. The CDR3 sequence is 13 residues long. Looked up from germline, CDR1 is MNHEY and CDR2 is SMNVEV (reference sequence). Trimming cost V 6 bases and J 9 bases, with 12 bases left between them. CDR3 nucleotide sequence: TGTGCCAGCAGGCTCTCCGAGGGTTCACCCCTCCACTTT. Translated, it gives CASRLSEGSPLHF.

This clonotype was observed a few times. This chain connects TRBV10-3 to TRBJ1-2; perhaps TRBD1 as D (5 bases). This CDR3 region has 13 residues. V was shortened by 6 bases and J by 4 bases, with 12 bases between the two germline ends. Germline CDR1 is ENHRY and CDR2 is SYGVKD. CDR3 loop: CAIRGTGLYGYTF. Written as DNA, the CDR3 is TGTGCCATCAGGGGAACGGGGCTCTATGGCTACACCTTC.

The rearrangement uses TRBV2 and TRBJ2-2, with D hard to call. V was clipped by 0 bases and J by 4 bases, with 9 bases between them. The V gene's germline CDR1 is SNHLY and CDR2 FYNNEI. The CDR3 runs 15 residues. In DNA, the CDR3 is TGTGCCAGCAGTGAAGCATTGAAGGGCACCGGGGAGCTGTTTTTT. It specifies CASSEALKGTGELFF.

The V and J genes are TRBV12-3 or TRBV12-4 and TRBJ1-4; 8 positions agree with TRBD1. This CDR3 comprises 12 residues. V dropped 6 bases and J dropped 8; count of bases not matched to a gene: 2. The CDR3 nucleotides read TGTGCCAGCAGGGGACAGGTCGAAAAACTGTTTTTT. The encoded protein is CASRGQVEKLFF.

As regards this clonotype: Germline and junction disagree at one end, which may indicate a read error. The chain has TRBV2 and TRBJ1-2; D is uncertain. This CDR3 has 15 residues. CDR1 and CDR2 (germline): SNHLY, FYNNEI. The CDR3 nucleotides are TGTGCCAGCGCCGATACGGTGTTGGTTGACTATGTCTACACCTTC. Its protein is CASADTVLVDYVYTF.

This chain connects TRBV5-6 to TRBJ1-2; D is undetermined. The CDR3 is 13 amino acids. V was pared by 0 bases and J by 8 bases, with 11 bases between. Germline V gene lookup returns CDR1 SGHDT and CDR2 YYEEEE. The DNA of the CDR3 is TGTGCCAGCAGCTTGGCCAGGTCTGCGGGCTACACCTTC. This encodes CASSLARSAGYTF. The entire variable domain, with the rest obtained from reference TRBV5-6 and TRBJ1-2, is as follows: DAGVTQSPTHLIKTRGQQVTLRCSPKSGHDTVSWYQQALGQGPQFIFQYYEEEERQRGNFPDRFSGHQFPNYSSELNVNALLLGDSALYLCASSLARSAGYTFGSGTRLTVV.

Only a few counts were recorded for this clonotype. The V and J genes are TRBV7-2 and TRBJ2-3; D possibly matches TRBD1 or TRBD2 (5 bases each). This CDR3 spans 13 amino acids. Trimming stripped 3 bases from V and 10 bases from J, with 14 bases between. Germline lookup yields CDR1 SGHTA and CDR2 FQGNSA. CDR3 loop: CASSLGREWAQYF. The CDR3 DNA follows: TGTGCCAGCAGCTTGGGCAGGGAGTGGGCGCAGTATTTT.

Only a few counts were recorded for this clonotype. J is TRBJ2-2 and V is TRBV12-3 or TRBV12-4; possibly TRBD1 for D (6 bases). The CDR3 consists of 16 residues. The ends were cut back, 4 bases at V and 5 bases at J, with 17 bases in the middle. CDR3 nucleotides: TGTGCCAGCAGTTACCAGCAGGGGTCATGGACCGGGGAGCTGTTTTTT. This translates into CASSYQQGSWTGELFF.

The chain joins TRBV7-2 to TRBJ1-4; D may be TRBD1 (6 bases). V was shortened by 6 bases and J by 7 bases, with 15 bases between the two germline ends. The germline V gene has CDR1 SGHTA and CDR2 FQGNSA. The CDR3 sequence is 14 residues long. The CDR3 reads CASRSTGFSEKLFF. The CDR3 DNA follows: TGTGCCAGCAGGTCCACAGGGTTTTCTGAAAAACTGTTTTTT.

The chain is built from TRBV7-8 and TRBJ2-2; D is uncertain. The germline V gene has CDR1 SGHVS and CDR2 FQNEAQ. Trimming stripped 0 bases from V and 10 bases from J, with 15 bases between. CDR3 size: 15 residues. In DNA, the CDR3 is TGTGCCAGCAGCTTAGCGGTTGGGCCCTTCGAGGAGCTGTTTTTT. Protein sequence: CASSLAVGPFEELFF.

The chain joins TRBV11-1 to TRBJ2-2, with 11 bases matching TRBD1. V dropped 5 bases and J dropped 7; count of bases not matched to a gene: 15. Germline V gives CDR1 SGHAT, CDR2 FQDESV (reference sequence). This CDR3 region has 18 residues. The CDR3 DNA reads as TGTGCCAGCAGCCCCACTCATGGACAGGGGGCTGTTGACGGGGAGCTGTTTTTT. Its translation is CASSPTHGQGAVDGELFF.

The sample holds a few counts of this clonotype. V and J are TRBV4-3 and TRBJ1-2; TRBD1 aligns across 7 bases. There are 15 residues in the CDR3. Germline assignment: CDR1 LGHNA and CDR2 YSLEER. With V trimmed by 1 base and J by 4 bases, 6 bases remained unmatched. CDR3: CASSQAGTVIYGYTF. The CDR3, as DNA: TGCGCCAGCAGCCAAGCCGGGACAGTTATCTATGGCTACACCTTC.

The table lists this clonotype with many counts. CDR3 loop: CASSLHLDTYEQYF. The CDR3 DNA sequence: TGTGCCAGCAGCTTGCATCTGGATACCTACGAGCAGTACTTC. This chain uses TRBV5-6 with TRBJ2-7; D remains ambiguous. The CDR3 is made up of 14 amino acids. Germline-derived CDR1 and CDR2 are SGHDT and YYEEEE. Deletions cut 1 base from V and 2 bases from J, with 10 bases between.

This clonotype was counted many times. This rearrangement joins TRBV6-2 or TRBV6-3 to TRBJ2-5; 8 bases align to TRBD2. The CDR3 has 15 residues. The germline V gene encodes CDR1 MNHEY and CDR2 SVGEGT. Unmatched junction bases numbered 3, after V lost 2 bases and J lost 1 base. In DNA form, the CDR3 reads TGTGCCAGCAGTTACACAAGCGGGGGCCAAGAGACCCAGTACTTC. Amino acids: CASSYTSGGQETQYF.

This clonotype has more than one count but fewer than ten. The rearrangement joins TRBV6-1 to TRBJ2-7; 15 bases are shared with TRBD2. Germline V CDR1 and CDR2: MNHNS, SASEGT. The V segment lost 6 bases and the J segment 6 bases; nucleotides outside the gene matches: 6. This CDR3 is built from 15 residues. CDR3 DNA: TGTGCCAGCAGCGACGGACTAGCGGGGGGGCTCGAGCAGTACTTC. This codes for CASSDGLAGGLEQYF.